The present entry profiles one T cell receptor beta chain with its context. The sample belongs to a study of cytomegalovirus exposure and HLA in healthy donors. Amplification used 60 Vbeta primers and 13 Jbeta primers. This table comes from immunoSEQ multiplex PCR, and its TCRdb copy is limited to in-frame clones, with some not included. The profile shows over 150,000 clones, 80% to 90% of them singletons. The germline V gene encodes CDR1 SQVTM and CDR2 ANQGSEA. The V end was cut by 5 bases, the J end by 4 bases, with 18 bases between. This CDR3 is built from 15 residues. Though nominally healthy at sampling, donors likely had unrecorded immune exposures.

The receptor's source is a male donor in good health and CMV-seronegative. The rearrangement uses TRBV29-1 and TRBJ2-1, with D possibly being TRBD2 (5 bases). Sequenced sample: PBMCs. CDR3 region: CSVHDVRRVYNEQFF. The CDR3, as DNA: TGCAGCGTTCATGATGTCAGGCGGGTTTACAATGAGCAGTTCTTC.